In this sample, the clone carrying this TCR beta chain turned up many times. The target antigen is unknown. This sample is drawn from a study of T cells in Graves' hyperthyroidism and ophthalmopathy. General study results and limits: Most clonotypes that expanded in the thyroid above 0.001 also showed up in blood. From stable hyperthyroidism, ophthalmopathy was set apart by a 13 V-J model.

The study based diagnoses on clinical symptoms, serum thyroxine and TRAb, thyroid ultrasound and orbital computed tomography. Amplification targeted TCR beta CDR3 regions from RNA transcripts. First-round RT-PCR of the TCR CDR3 relied on the HTBI primer set. TCRdb itself ran the multiplex PCR reads through MiXCR, one entry per CDR3 protein. Among about 37,000 distinct CDR3 sequences listed, 50% to 55% were seen once. Germline V gene data show CDR1 as MNHEY and CDR2 as SVGAGI. The CDR3 consists of 13 residues. V lost 4 bases, J lost 6 bases, and 11 bases lay in between. The receptor comes from a man between 35 and 55 years old with Graves' ophthalmopathy. The chain employs TRBV6-5 and TRBJ2-3; no reliable D call. The sequenced sample consisted of blood. As DNA, the CDR3 is TGTGCCAGCAGTTTGGGGTTTTCGGATACGCAGTATTTT. It yields the protein CASSLGFSDTQYF.